A selection of T cell receptor beta chains follows, all from one sample in a study of blood T cell repertoires in COVID-19. The method was immunoSEQ multiplex PCR; TCRdb's version includes in-frame clones alone and lacks a portion of them. The sample includes some 100,000 clones, about 89% of them seen just once. The material sequenced was peripheral blood. All receptors derive from a man aged 50 to 59 with acute or convalescent COVID-19. Both conserved end residues are part of each CDR3. D genes are given only for firm matches. Size tells how often a clone was seen (once, few, many) or the class of an expanded clone, and some rows leave it out.

cdr3_aa cdr3_nt j_call v_call clone_size d_call
CASSRLSSEETQYF TGCGCCAGCAGTCGATTGTCTTCAGAAGAGACCCAGTACTTC TRBJ2-5 TRBV5-1 NA NA
CASRVQGNTEAFF TGTGCCAGCAGGGTGCAGGGGAACACTGAAGCTTTCTTT TRBJ1-1 TRBV7-9 NA NA
CAWTPEVSGNTIYF TGTGCCTGGACCCCCGAGGTTTCTGGAAACACCATATATTTT TRBJ1-3 TRBV30 NA NA
CASSLVGQGYEQYF TGTGCCAGCAGCTTAGTAGGACAGGGCTACGAGCAGTACTTC TRBJ2-7 TRBV13 NA TRBD1
CASSKSGHEQYF TGTGCCAGCAGCAAATCAGGGCACGAGCAGTACTTC TRBJ2-7 TRBV21-1 NA NA
CASSLGTNGYTF TGTGCCAGCAGCCTCGGGACAAATGGCTACACCTTC TRBJ1-2 TRBV7-9 NA NA
CASSLARALGAEAFF TGTGCCAGCAGCTTAGCGAGGGCCCTCGGGGCTGAAGCTTTCTTT TRBJ1-1 TRBV11-3 NA NA
CASSYSGAGVGEQFF TGTGCCAGCAGTTACTCGGGAGCGGGAGTTGGTGAGCAGTTCTTC TRBJ2-1 TRBV6-2/TRBV6-3 NA TRBD2
CASSAGTVKAFF TGTGCCAGCAGTGCCGGGACAGTTAAAGCTTTCTTT TRBJ1-1 TRBV12-3/TRBV12-4 NA TRBD1
CASSDYPIGQGYFETQYF TGTGCCAGCAGTGACTATCCCATCGGACAGGGCTATTTCGAGACCCAGTACTTC TRBJ2-5 TRBV6-4 NA TRBD1
CASSRGLREQPQHF TGTGCCAGCAGTAGGGGACTCAGGGAGCAGCCCCAGCATTTT TRBJ1-5 TRBV2 few NA
CASSYVQGQFGGYTF TGTGCCAGCAGTTACGTCCAGGGCCAATTTGGTGGCTACACCTTC TRBJ1-2 TRBV6-6 NA NA
CASRTTGGNGDTQYF TGCGCCAGCAGAACGACGGGGGGAAACGGAGATACGCAGTATTTT TRBJ2-3 TRBV5-1 NA TRBD2
CAISESSTAGSPLHF TGTGCCATCAGTGAGTCGTCCACAGCGGGCTCACCCCTCCACTTT TRBJ1-6 TRBV10-3 NA NA
CASSLGTAIRGAFF TGTGCCAGCAGCTTAGGGACAGCAATACGGGGAGCTTTCTTT TRBJ1-1 TRBV11-2 few NA
CASSQDSQWNTEAFF TGTGCCAGCAGCCAAGATAGCCAGTGGAACACTGAAGCTTTCTTT TRBJ1-1 TRBV3-1/TRBV3-2 NA NA
CSVGGQGARETQYF TGCAGCGTTGGGGGACAGGGGGCGCGTGAGACCCAGTACTTC TRBJ2-5 TRBV29-1 NA TRBD1
CASSQWTRLQETQYF TGTGCCAGCAGCCAATGGACTAGGCTACAAGAGACCCAGTACTTC TRBJ2-5 TRBV3-1/TRBV3-2 NA TRBD2
CATSRESSGRAFNEQFF TGTGCCACCAGCAGAGAGTCTAGCGGGAGGGCCTTCAATGAGCAGTTCTTC TRBJ2-1 TRBV15 NA TRBD2
CASSSPRRQGIYEQYF TGTGCCAGCAGTTCTCCCCGACGGCAGGGGATCTACGAGCAGTACTTC TRBJ2-7 TRBV6-2/TRBV6-3 NA NA
CASSSLAVNTGELFF TGTGCCAGCAGCTCCCTAGCGGTGAACACCGGGGAGCTGTTTTTT TRBJ2-2 TRBV7-2 once TRBD2